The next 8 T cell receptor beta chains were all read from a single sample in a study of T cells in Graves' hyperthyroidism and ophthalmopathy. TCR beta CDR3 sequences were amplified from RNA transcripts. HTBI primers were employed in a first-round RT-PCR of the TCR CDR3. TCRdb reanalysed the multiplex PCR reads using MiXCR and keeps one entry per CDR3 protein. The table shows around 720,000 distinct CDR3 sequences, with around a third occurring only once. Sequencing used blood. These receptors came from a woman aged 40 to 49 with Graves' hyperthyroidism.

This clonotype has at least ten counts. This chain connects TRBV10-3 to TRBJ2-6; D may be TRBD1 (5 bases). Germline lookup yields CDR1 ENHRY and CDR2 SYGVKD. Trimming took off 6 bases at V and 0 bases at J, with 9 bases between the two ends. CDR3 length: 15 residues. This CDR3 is CAIRPGLSGANVLTF. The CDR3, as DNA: TGTGCCATCAGACCAGGGCTCTCTGGGGCCAACGTCCTGACTTTC.

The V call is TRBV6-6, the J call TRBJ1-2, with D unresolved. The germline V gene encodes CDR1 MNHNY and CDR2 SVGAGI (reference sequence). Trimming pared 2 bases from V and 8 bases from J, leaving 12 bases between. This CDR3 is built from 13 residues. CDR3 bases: TGTGCCAGCAGTTACGGTACGCAAGGAGGCTACACCTTC. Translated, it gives CASSYGTQGGYTF.

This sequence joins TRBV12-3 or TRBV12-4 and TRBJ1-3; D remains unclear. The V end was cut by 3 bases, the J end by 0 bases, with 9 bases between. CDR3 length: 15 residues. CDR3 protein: CASSFRLISGNTIYF. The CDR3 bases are TGTGCCAGCAGTTTCAGGTTAATCTCTGGAAACACCATATATTTT.

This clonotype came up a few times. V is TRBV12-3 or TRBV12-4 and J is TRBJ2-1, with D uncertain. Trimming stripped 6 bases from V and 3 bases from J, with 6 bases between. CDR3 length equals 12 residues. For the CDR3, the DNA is TGTGCCAGCAGCGTCGTCTACAATGAGCAGTTCTTC. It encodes CASSVVYNEQFF.

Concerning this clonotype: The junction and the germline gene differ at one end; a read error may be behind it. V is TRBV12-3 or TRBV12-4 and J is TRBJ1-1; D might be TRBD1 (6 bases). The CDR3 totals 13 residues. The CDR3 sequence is CASGSSGGLEASF. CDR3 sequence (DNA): TGTGCTAGTGGTTCAAGCGGGGGGCTTGAAGCTTCCTTT.

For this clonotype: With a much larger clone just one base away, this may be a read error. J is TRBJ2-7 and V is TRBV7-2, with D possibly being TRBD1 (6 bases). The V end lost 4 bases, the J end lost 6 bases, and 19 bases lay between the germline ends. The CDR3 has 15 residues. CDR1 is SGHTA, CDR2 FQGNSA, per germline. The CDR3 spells CASSSYRDIACEQYF. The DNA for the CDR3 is TGTGCCAGCAGCTCCTACCGGGACATAGCCTGCGAGCAGTACTTC.

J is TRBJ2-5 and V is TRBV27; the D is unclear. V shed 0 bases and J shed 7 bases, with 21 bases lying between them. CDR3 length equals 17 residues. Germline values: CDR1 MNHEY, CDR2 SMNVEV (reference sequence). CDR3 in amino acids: CASSLSLDGTSLGTQYF. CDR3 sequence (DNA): TGTGCCAGCAGTTTATCCCTGGACGGCACGAGCCTAGGGACCCAGTACTTC.

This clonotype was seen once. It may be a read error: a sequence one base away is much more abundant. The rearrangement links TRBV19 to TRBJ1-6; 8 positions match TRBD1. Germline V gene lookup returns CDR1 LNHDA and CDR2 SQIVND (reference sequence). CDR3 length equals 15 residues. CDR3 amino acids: CASGQGRSYNSPLRF. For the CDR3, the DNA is TGTGCCAGTGGACAGGGCCGGTCCTATAATTCACCCCTCCGCTTT.